This entry lists 16 T cell receptor beta chains sequenced from one sample in a study of shared clonotypes between healthy human individuals. Libraries were prepared by immunoSEQ multiplex PCR; TCRdb keeps only in-frame clonotypes and omits some of them. Among approximately 2.5 million clones listed, 90% to 95% were seen once. Material for sequencing was naive CD4+ T cells from PBMCs. Subset indicated: CD45RA+ positively selected. The receptor source for this set is a man aged 18 to 30 in good health. Some clones in this sample may be carry-over from other donors' samples.

The chain is built from TRBV6-1 and TRBJ1-3; no clear D gene. CDR1 and CDR2 from the germline V gene are MNHNS and SASEGT. Trimming left V 2 bases short and J 0 bases short, with 11 bases between. The CDR3 loop spans 16 amino acids. CDR3 sequence: CASSERDPSSGNTIYF. The CDR3 bases are TGTGCCAGCAGTGAAAGGGATCCGAGCTCTGGAAACACCATATATTTT.

The rearrangement links TRBV9 to TRBJ2-7, with TRBD2 identical over 13 bases. CDR3 length equals 15 residues. V trimming: 4 bases; J trimming: 3 bases; junction bases outside the gene matches: 4. Germline V gene sequence: CDR1 SGDLS, CDR2 YYNGEE. This chain's CDR3 is CASSPRLAGGYEQYF. The CDR3 region has the DNA TGTGCCAGCAGCCCACGACTAGCGGGAGGCTACGAGCAGTACTTC.

This chain links TRBV28 with TRBJ1-2, with TRBD1 matching 8 bases. V shed 6 bases, J shed 2 bases, and the junction held 8 bases outside the gene matches. Germline V gene sequence: CDR1 MDHEN, CDR2 SYDVKM. CDR3 length equals 15 residues. CDR3 residues: CASSPRTGWNYGYTF. Written as DNA, the CDR3 is TGTGCCAGCAGCCCCCGGACAGGGTGGAACTATGGCTACACCTTC.

The chain has TRBV7-8 and TRBJ2-3; the D gene could be TRBD1 or TRBD2 (6 bases each). The CDR3 consists of 14 residues. V lost 5 bases and J lost 4, with 13 bases in between. Germline V gene sequence: CDR1 SGHVS, CDR2 FQNEAQ. CDR3 region: CASSTGASADTQYF. CDR3 sequence (DNA): TGTGCCAGCAGCACGGGGGCTAGCGCAGATACGCAGTATTTT.

V usage is TRBV6-1 and J usage is TRBJ2-2, with 7 bases that match TRBD2. CDR1 and CDR2 from the germline V gene are MNHNS and SASEGT. The CDR3 runs to 14 residues. V lost 6 bases to trimming and J lost 6 bases; unmatched junction nucleotides: 7. The CDR3 is CASSRGVVAGELFF. The DNA for the CDR3 is TGTGCCAGCAGCCGGGGGGTTGTCGCCGGGGAGCTGTTTTTT.

The chain links TRBV2 to TRBJ1-5; no clear D gene. Germline V lookup: CDR1 SNHLY, CDR2 FYNNEI. V was cut by 6 bases and J by 4 bases, with 16 bases left in between. This CDR3 spans 15 amino acids. CDR3: CASSQTGIGNQPQHF. For the CDR3, the DNA is TGTGCCAGCAGCCAGACTGGGATCGGAAATCAGCCCCAGCATTTT.

The chain couples TRBV28 to TRBJ2-1, with D perhaps being TRBD1 or TRBD2 (6 bases each). The CDR3 extends over 18 amino acids. V was cut by 2 bases and J by 0 bases, with 17 bases left in between. CDR1 is MDHEN and CDR2 is SYDVKM in the germline V gene. CDR3 sequence (DNA): TGTGCCAGCAGTTTAGGACCGGGGGCGGGGAGCTCCTACAATGAGCAGTTCTTC. Translated, it gives CASSLGPGAGSSYNEQFF.

This chain connects TRBV15 to TRBJ1-2; D unclear. With 2 bases removed from V and 6 bases from J, the gap between germline ends came to 13 bases. Germline V gene sequence: CDR1 LNHNV, CDR2 YYDKDF (reference sequence). This CDR3 has 14 amino acids. CDR3 coding DNA: TGTGCCACCAGCAGATATACAGCGATTGATGGCTACACCTTC. This gives the protein CATSRYTAIDGYTF. Drawing the rest from reference TRBV15 and TRBJ1-2, the complete variable domain is DAMVIQNPRYQVTQFGKPVTLSCSQTLNHNVMYWYQQKSSQAPKLLFHYYDKDFNNEADTPDNFQSRRPNTSFCFLDIRSPGLGDTAMYLCATSRYTAIDGYTFGSGTRLTVV.

The chain employs TRBV15 and TRBJ2-7; 7 bases are a match to TRBD1. V shed 0 bases, J shed 6 bases, and the junction held 17 bases outside the gene matches. The germline gives CDR1 LNHNV, CDR2 YYDKDF (reference sequence). The CDR3 spans 18 residues. In nucleotides, the CDR3 is TGTGCCACCAGCAGAGACCCAGGTGGTGCAGGGGGTCCGTCCGAGCAGTACTTC. Protein: CATSRDPGGAGGPSEQYF.

The V call is TRBV18, the J call TRBJ2-7, with 10 bases lining up with TRBD2. Germline lookup yields CDR1 KGHSH and CDR2 LQKENI. This CDR3 has 16 residues. V was clipped by 6 bases and J by 2 bases; unmatched bases: 10. CDR3 sequence (DNA): TGTGCCAGCTCGTCTCAAGGCCTAGCGGGAGCCTACGAGCAGTACTTC. Its translation: CASSSQGLAGAYEQYF.

The J gene is TRBJ2-7, the V gene TRBV19; D is uncertain. The V gene lost 0 bases and the J gene lost 3 bases, with 3 bases spanning the gap. This CDR3 is built from 12 residues. The germline V gene has CDR1 LNHDA and CDR2 SQIVND (reference sequence). CDR3 DNA sequence: TGTGCCAGTAGTATAGATGGCTACGAGCAGTACTTC. Its translation: CASSIDGYEQYF.

This clone was found a few times. The gene calls are TRBV9 and TRBJ1-1; D is unresolved. Germline lookup yields CDR1 SGDLS and CDR2 YYNGEE. The CDR3 runs to 14 residues. V was clipped by 0 bases and J by 1 base, with 7 bases between them. The CDR3 is CASSVDRWNTEAFF. The CDR3 DNA reads TGTGCCAGCAGCGTAGATCGTTGGAACACTGAAGCTTTCTTT.

CDR3 protein: CASTLGTQETQYF. CDR3 bases: TGTGCCAGCACGCTCGGTACCCAAGAGACCCAGTACTTC. V is TRBV2 and J is TRBJ2-5; D not resolved. This CDR3 contains 13 residues. Germline V CDR1 and CDR2: SNHLY, FYNNEI. Trimming took off 7 bases at V and 1 base at J, with 10 bases between the two ends.

The J gene is TRBJ2-2, the V gene TRBV5-6; unclear D gene. The CDR3 length is 14 residues. Germline loops: CDR1 SGHDT, CDR2 YYEEEE. The germline V and J ends were trimmed by 0 bases and 7 bases, with 10 bases remaining between them. CDR3 residues: CASSLALGIGELFF. CDR3 nucleotides: TGTGCCAGCAGCTTGGCCTTGGGAATCGGGGAGCTGTTTTTT.

The rearrangement links TRBV5-1 to TRBJ2-3; D may be TRBD1 (6 bases). The germline gives CDR1 SGHRS, CDR2 YFSETQ. The V gene lost 7 bases and the J gene lost 2 bases, with 11 bases spanning the gap. This CDR3 contains 13 residues. DNA for the CDR3: TGCGCCAGCCGACAGGACCTCACAGATACGCAGTATTTT. It specifies CASRQDLTDTQYF. The full variable domain, in which reference TRBV5-1 and TRBJ2-3 provide the parts outside the CDR3, is KAGVTQTPRYLIKTRGQQVTLSCSPISGHRSVSWYQQTPGQGLQFLFEYFSETQRNKGNFPGRFSGRQFSNSRSEMNVSTLELGDSALYLCASRQDLTDTQYFGPGTRLTVL.

The rearrangement uses TRBV19 and TRBJ1-2; D ambiguous. V dropped 6 bases and J dropped 2 bases, with 13 bases sitting between them. The CDR3 is 14 residues long. Germline values: CDR1 LNHDA, CDR2 SQIVND (reference sequence). As DNA, the CDR3 is TGTGCCAGTAGCTCTATGGAAGGAAACTATGGCTACACCTTC. Translating gives CASSSMEGNYGYTF.